The 10 T cell receptor beta chains below come from one sample, sequenced in a study of STAT3 mutations in large granular lymphocyte leukemia. Study-wide results and limits: At least one immunodominant TCR beta clonotype appeared in every T-cell large granular lymphocyte leukemia patient.

TCRdb keeps only in-frame clones here, not all; method: immunoSEQ multiplex PCR. Of approximately 22,000 clones listed, approximately 94% were seen once; the top ten hold approximately 6%. Their specific antigens are unknown. Sequenced input: peripheral blood mononuclear cells. The receptors shown here come from a man between 35 and 55 years old with T-cell large granular lymphocyte leukemia. Some clones in this sample may be carry-over from other donors' samples.

Comment on this clone: The sample contains more than one DNA sequence encoding this CDR3. V gene TRBV30 combines with J gene TRBJ1-1, with D uncertain. V was pared by 1 base and J by 0 bases, with 9 bases between. CDR3 length: 14 amino acids. The V gene's germline CDR1 is GTSNPN and CDR2 SVGIG (reference sequence). The CDR3 DNA sequence: TGTGCCTGGAGTGGTCCGCTCATGAACACTGAAGCTTTCTTT. This translates into CAWSGPLMNTEAFF.

The chain links TRBV7-9 to TRBJ2-1, with 7 bases that match TRBD2. The junction had 11 bases not matched to a gene; V was cut back by 4 bases and J by 2 bases. The CDR3 runs to 17 residues. CDR1 SEHNR and CDR2 FQNEAQ come from the germline V gene (reference sequence). CDR3 amino acids: CASSSREATRPYNEQFF. DNA for the CDR3: TGTGCCAGCAGCTCCCGGGAGGCAACTCGTCCCTACAATGAGCAGTTCTTC.

J is TRBJ2-3 and V is TRBV5-4, with TRBD2 matching over 7 bases. V was clipped by 4 bases and J by 0 bases; unmatched bases: 8. The CDR3 is 16 amino acids. The germline gives CDR1 SGHNT, CDR2 YYREEE (reference sequence). CDR3 sequence reads: CASSRGDALSTDTQYF. As DNA, the CDR3 is TGTGCCAGCAGCCGGGGGGACGCGTTAAGCACAGATACGCAGTATTTT.

This sequence joins TRBV4-3 and TRBJ2-3, with D perhaps TRBD2 (6 bases). The germline CDR1 and CDR2 sequences are LGHNA and YSLEER. CDR3 size: 15 residues. V was shortened by 1 base and J by 3 bases, with 11 bases between the two germline ends. Here the CDR3 DNA reads TGCGCCAGCAGCCAAGGGAGGGGTTGGACAGATACGCAGTATTTT. Protein product: CASSQGRGWTDTQYF.

The chain carries TRBV7-9 and TRBJ2-7; D is perhaps TRBD1 (5 bases). Germline V lookup: CDR1 SEHNR, CDR2 FQNEAQ (reference sequence). With 4 bases removed from V and 6 bases from J, the gap between germline ends came to 13 bases. The CDR3 covers 13 residues. This CDR3 reads CASSWQGFGEQYF. The CDR3 bases are TGTGCCAGCAGCTGGCAGGGTTTTGGCGAGCAGTACTTC.

The rearrangement joins TRBV9 to TRBJ1-5; possible D gene TRBD1, 5 bases. V lost 3 bases to trimming and J lost 2 bases, with 6 bases between them. Germline CDR1 is SGDLS and CDR2 is YYNGEE. The CDR3 length is 13 residues. In DNA form, the CDR3 reads TGTGCCAGCAGCGGGGACGGCAATCAGCCCCAGCATTTT. It specifies CASSGDGNQPQHF.

This rearrangement joins TRBV19 to TRBJ1-2; no firm D call. V shed 3 bases and J shed 4 bases, with 9 bases lying between them. The CDR3 is 13 residues long. From germline, CDR1 is LNHDA and CDR2 SQIVND (reference sequence). The CDR3 DNA reads TGTGCCAGTAGTATGCGGGGTAGCTATGGCTACACCTTC. As protein: CASSMRGSYGYTF.

V gene TRBV19 combines with J gene TRBJ1-5, with 9 nucleotides matching TRBD1. Trimming cost V 5 bases and J 1 base; bases outside gene matches: 3. Germline-derived CDR1 and CDR2 are LNHDA and SQIVND (reference sequence). The CDR3 loop spans 15 amino acids. In DNA, the CDR3 is TGTGCCAGTAGTGCGACAGGGGGAAGCAATCAGCCCCAGCATTTT. Its translation: CASSATGGSNQPQHF.

The genes are TRBV7-2 and TRBJ2-7; perhaps TRBD1 as D (6 bases). This CDR3 spans 16 amino acids. V was cut by 3 bases and J by 9 bases, with 24 bases left in between. CDR1 SGHTA and CDR2 FQGNSA come from the germline V gene. The DNA of the CDR3 is TGTGCCAGCAGCTTGTCGACAGGTACCCCCGGTCGTGCGCAGTACTTC. The encoded protein is CASSLSTGTPGRAQYF.

The V gene is TRBV9, the J gene TRBJ2-4; D perhaps matches TRBD2 (5 bases). The CDR3 length is 16 residues. Germline CDR1 reads SGDLS; CDR2 reads YYNGEE. Deletions cut 2 bases from V and 9 bases from J, with 21 bases between. CDR3 coding DNA: TGTGCCAGCAGCGTCAACCCCCGGGGAGATCAAACCATTCAGTACTTC. As protein: CASSVNPRGDQTIQYF.